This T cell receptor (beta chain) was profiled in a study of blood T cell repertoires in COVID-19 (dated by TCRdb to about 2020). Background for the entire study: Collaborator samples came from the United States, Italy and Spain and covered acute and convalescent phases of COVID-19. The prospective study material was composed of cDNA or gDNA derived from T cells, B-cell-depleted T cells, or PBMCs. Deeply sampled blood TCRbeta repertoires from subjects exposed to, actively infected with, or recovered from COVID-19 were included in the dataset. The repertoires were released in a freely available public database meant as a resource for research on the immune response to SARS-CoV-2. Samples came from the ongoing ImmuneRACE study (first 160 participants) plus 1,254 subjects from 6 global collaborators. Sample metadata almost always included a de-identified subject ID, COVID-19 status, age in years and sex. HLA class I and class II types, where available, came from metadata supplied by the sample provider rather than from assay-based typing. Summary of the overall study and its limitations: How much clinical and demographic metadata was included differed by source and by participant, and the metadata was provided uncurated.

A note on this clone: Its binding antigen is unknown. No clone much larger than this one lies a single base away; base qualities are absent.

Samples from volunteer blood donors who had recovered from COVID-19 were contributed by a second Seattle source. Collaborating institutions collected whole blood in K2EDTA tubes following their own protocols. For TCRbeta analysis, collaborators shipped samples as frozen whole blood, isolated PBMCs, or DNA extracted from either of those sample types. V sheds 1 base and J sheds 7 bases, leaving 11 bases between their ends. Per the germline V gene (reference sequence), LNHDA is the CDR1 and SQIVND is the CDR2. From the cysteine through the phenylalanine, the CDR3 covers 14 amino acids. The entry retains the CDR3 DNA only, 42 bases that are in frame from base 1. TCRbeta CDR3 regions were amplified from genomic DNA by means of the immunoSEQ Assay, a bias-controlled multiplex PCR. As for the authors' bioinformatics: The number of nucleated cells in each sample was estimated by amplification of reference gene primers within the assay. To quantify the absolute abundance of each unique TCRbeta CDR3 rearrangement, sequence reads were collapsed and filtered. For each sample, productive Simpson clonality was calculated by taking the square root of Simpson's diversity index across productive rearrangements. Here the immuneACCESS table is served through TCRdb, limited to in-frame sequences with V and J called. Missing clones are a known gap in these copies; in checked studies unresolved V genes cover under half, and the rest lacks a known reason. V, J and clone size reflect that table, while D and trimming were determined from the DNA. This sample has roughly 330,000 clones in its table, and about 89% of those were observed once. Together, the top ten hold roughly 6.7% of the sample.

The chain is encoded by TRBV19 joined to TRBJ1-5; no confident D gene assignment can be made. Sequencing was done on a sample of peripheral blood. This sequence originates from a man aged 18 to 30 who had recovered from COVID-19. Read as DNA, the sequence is TGTGCCAGTAGTATAGTGAGGGAGGGCCAGCCCCAGCATTTT. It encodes CASSIVREGQPQHF.